The table lists the clone carrying this T cell receptor beta chain with many counts. The antigen remains unidentified. The CDR3 runs 13 residues. V lost 1 base, J lost 0 bases, and 4 bases lay in between. Germline V gene sequence: CDR1 SGHTA, CDR2 FQGNSA. This sample is drawn from a study of human T cells and chemical hapten exposure. Overall study context: Diphenylcyclopropenone was applied weekly to patients' scalps across the roughly 24-week study.

Study-wide results and caveats: More PT1 expanded TCRs went with higher patch test scores.

Time point specified: patch test 1, 2 weeks after DPC sensitization. Treatment specified: therapeutic diphenylcyclopropenone sensitization with weekly scalp DPC. The library tagged each cDNA molecule with unique molecular identifiers. Using its own MiXCR run on the RACE reads, TCRdb lists one record per CDR3 protein. The data contain roughly 120,000 distinct CDR3 sequences, around 10% of them singletons. This chain connects TRBV7-2 to TRBJ2-7; no firm D call. Sequences were derived from whole blood, sampled in connection with sensitization to the hapten diphenylcyclopropenone (DPC). The receptor's source is a woman in her forties or fifties with alopecia areata. Some clones in this sample may be carry-over from other donors' samples. CDR3 in DNA: TGTGCCAGCAGCTTAGGTCCCTCCTACGAGCAGTACTTC. It is translated as CASSLGPSYEQYF.